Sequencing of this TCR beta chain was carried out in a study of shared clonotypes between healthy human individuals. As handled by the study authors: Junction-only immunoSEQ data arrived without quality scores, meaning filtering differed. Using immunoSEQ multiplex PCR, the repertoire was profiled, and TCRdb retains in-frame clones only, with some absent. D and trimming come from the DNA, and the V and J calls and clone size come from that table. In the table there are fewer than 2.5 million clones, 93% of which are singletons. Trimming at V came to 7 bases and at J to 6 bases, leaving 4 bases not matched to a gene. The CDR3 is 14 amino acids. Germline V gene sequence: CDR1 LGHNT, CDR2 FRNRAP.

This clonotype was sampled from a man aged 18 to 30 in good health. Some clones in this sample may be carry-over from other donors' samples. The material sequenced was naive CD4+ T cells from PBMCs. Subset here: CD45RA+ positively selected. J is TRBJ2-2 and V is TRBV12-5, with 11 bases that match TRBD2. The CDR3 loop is CASATSGRPGELFF. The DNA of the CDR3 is TGTGCTAGTGCCACTAGCGGGAGACCCGGGGAGCTGTTTTTT.